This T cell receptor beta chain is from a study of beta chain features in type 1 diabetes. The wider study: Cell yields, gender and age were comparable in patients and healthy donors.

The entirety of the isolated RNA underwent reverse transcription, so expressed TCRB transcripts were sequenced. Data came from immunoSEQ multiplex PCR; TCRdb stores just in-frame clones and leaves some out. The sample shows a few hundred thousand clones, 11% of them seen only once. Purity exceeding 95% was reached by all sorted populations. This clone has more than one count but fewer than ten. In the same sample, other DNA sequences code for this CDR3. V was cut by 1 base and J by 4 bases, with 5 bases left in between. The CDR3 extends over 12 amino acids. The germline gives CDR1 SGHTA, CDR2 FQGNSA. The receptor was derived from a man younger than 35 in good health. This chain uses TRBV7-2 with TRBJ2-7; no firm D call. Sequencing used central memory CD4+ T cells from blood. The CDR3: CASSLDYYEQYF. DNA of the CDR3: TGTGCCAGCAGCTTAGACTATTACGAGCAGTACTTC.